The present T cell receptor beta chain was sequenced within a study of OX40 agonist ivuxolimab in advanced cancers. The wider study: The patients received ivuxolimab by intravenous route every 2 weeks at 0.01 to 10 mg/kg.

Using immunoSEQ multiplex PCR, the repertoire was profiled, and TCRdb retains in-frame clones only, with some absent. This repertoire shows some 47,000 clones, 75% to 85% found once; its top ten account for about 1.9%. With regard to this clone: Its matching antigen is unknown.

Study conclusions and caveats: Clones of CD4+ and CD8+ blood T cells grew by week 6 at doses of 0.1 to 3.0 mg/kg.

This clonotype was sampled from an adult with an advanced solid tumor such as melanoma, head and neck, liver or kidney cancer. Sequencing was performed on CD4+ or CD8+ T cells sorted from blood, taken in a trial of the OX40 agonist ivuxolimab.

CDR3 amino acids: CASSLPISFLEPAEAFF. The CDR3 region has the DNA TGTGCCAGCAGCTTGCCTATCTCATTTTTAGAGCCCGCTGAAGCTTTCTTT. The chain employs TRBV5-5 and TRBJ1-1; D is ambiguous. Germline V gives CDR1 SGHKS, CDR2 YYEKEE (reference sequence). V dropped 1 base and J dropped 6 bases, with 22 bases sitting between them. CDR3 length equals 17 residues.